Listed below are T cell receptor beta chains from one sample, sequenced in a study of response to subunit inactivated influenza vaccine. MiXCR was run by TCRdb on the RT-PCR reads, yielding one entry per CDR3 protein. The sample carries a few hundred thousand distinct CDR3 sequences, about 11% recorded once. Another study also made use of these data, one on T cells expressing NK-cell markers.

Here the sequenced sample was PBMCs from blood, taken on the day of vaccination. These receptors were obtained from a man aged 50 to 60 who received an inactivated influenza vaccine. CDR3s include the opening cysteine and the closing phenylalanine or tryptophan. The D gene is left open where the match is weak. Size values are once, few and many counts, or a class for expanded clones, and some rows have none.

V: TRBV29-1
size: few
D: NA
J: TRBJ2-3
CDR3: CSVRGTRNSTDTQYF
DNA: TGCAGCGTTCGAGGGACAAGGAATAGCACAGATACGCAGTATTTT

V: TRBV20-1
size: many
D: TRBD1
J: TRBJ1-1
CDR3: CSATSDRVGAFF
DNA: TGCAGTGCTACCTCGGACAGGGTTGGGGCTTTCTTT

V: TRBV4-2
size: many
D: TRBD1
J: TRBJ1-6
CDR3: CASSQEVSGTGTSPLHF
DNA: TGTGCCAGCAGCCAAGAAGTCTCCGGGACAGGGACTTCACCCCTCCACTTT

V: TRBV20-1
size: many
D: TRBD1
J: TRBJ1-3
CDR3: CSAIITGGNTIYF
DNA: TGCAGTGCTATAATTACAGGGGGCAACACCATATATTTT

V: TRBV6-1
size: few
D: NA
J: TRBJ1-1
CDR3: CASNYRLNTEAFF
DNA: TGTGCCAGCAACTACAGGCTGAACACTGAAGCTTTCTTT

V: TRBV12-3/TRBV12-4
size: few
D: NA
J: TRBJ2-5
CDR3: CASRDPPQETQYF
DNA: TGTGCCAGCAGGGACCCCCCTCAAGAGACCCAGTACTTC

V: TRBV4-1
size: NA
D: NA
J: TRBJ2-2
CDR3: CASSQDILPRTERNTGELFF
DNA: TGCGCCAGCAGCCAAGATATTTTACCCCGGACGGAGCGCAACACCGGGGAGCTGTTTTTT

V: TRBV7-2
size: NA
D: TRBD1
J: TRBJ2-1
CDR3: CASSARTGTNEQCF
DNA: TGTGCCAGCAGCGCGAGGACAGGGACGAATGAGCAGTGCTTC

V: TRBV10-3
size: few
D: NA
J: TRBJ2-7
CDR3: CAISGLGDEQYF
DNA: TGTGCCATCAGTGGCTTGGGGGACGAGCAGTACTTC

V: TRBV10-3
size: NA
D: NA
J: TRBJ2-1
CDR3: CATRDTAEQFF
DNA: TGTGCCACCAGGGACACCGCCGAGCAGTTCTTC

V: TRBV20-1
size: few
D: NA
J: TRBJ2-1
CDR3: CSARDDGHEQFF
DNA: TGCAGTGCTAGAGATGACGGGCATGAGCAGTTCTTC

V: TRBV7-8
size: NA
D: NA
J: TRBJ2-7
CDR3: CASSPFGAYEQYF
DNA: TGTGCCAGCAGCCCGTTTGGGGCCTACGAGCAGTACTTC

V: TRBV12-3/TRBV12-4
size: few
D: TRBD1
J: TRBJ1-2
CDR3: CASSRQGLGYTF
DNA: TGTGCCAGCAGTCGACAGGGTCTCGGCTACACCTTC

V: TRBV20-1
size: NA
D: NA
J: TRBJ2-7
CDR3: CSARGYGGTYEQYF
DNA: TGCAGTGCTAGAGGGTACGGCGGGACCTACGAGCAGTACTTC

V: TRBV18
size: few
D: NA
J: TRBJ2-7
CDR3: CASSYRVGEQYF
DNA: TGTGCCAGCTCGTACAGGGTAGGCGAGCAGTACTTC

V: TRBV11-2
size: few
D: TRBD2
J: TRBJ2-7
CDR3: CASTISGGGPYEQYF
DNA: TGTGCCAGCACCATCTCTGGCGGGGGGCCCTACGAGCAGTACTTC

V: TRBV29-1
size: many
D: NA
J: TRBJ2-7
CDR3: CSVARDSSYEQYF
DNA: TGCAGCGTTGCTCGGGACTCCTCCTACGAGCAGTACTTC

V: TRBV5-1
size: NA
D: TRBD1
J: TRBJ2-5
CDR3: CASSEWTGLQETQYF
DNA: TGCGCCAGCAGCGAATGGACAGGACTTCAAGAGACCCAGTACTTC

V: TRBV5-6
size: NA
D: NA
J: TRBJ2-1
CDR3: CASSFEGSYNEQFF
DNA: TGTGCCAGCAGCTTTGAGGGGTCCTACAATGAGCAGTTCTTC

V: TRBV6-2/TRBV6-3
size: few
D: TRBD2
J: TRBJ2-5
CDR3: CASSYSLQWGLAGASQETQYF
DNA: TGTGCCAGCAGTTACTCGCTGCAATGGGGACTAGCGGGGGCTAGCCAAGAGACCCAGTACTTC

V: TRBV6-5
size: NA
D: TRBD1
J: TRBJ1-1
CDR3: CASSSTGTEGLRKAFF
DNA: TGTGCCAGCAGTTCGACAGGGACCGAAGGTCTGAGGAAAGCTTTCTTT

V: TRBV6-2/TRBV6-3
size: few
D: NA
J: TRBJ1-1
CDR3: CASGEGGTEAFF
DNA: TGTGCCAGCGGGGAAGGGGGGACTGAAGCTTTCTTT

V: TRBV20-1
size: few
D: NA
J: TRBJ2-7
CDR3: CSARDPSSYEQYF
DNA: TGCAGTGCTAGAGACCCTAGCTCCTACGAGCAGTACTTC

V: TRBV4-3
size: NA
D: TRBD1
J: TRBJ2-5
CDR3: CASSLTGTGGWETQYF
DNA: TGCGCCAGCAGCCTTACCGGGACAGGGGGCTGGGAGACCCAGTACTTC

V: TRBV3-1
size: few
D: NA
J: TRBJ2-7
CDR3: CASSPRTGEGASGSYEQYF
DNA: TGTGCCAGCAGCCCCCGGACAGGGGAGGGGGCTAGCGGGTCCTACGAGCAGTACTTC

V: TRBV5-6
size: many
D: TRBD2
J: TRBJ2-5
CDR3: CASSTGTRGETQYF
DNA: TGTGCCAGCAGCACCGGGACTAGAGGAGAGACCCAGTACTTC

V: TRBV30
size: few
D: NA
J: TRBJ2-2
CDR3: CAWSRERGGELFF
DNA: TGTGCCTGGAGTAGGGAGCGAGGCGGGGAGCTGTTTTTT

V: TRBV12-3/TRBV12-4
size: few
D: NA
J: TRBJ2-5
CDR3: CASSAGILGTQYF
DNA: TGTGCCAGCAGTGCGGGGATACTGGGTACCCAGTACTTC

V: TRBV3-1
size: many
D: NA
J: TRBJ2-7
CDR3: CASSQATSGAYEQYF
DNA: TGTGCCAGCAGCCAAGCAACGTCAGGGGCCTACGAGCAGTACTTC

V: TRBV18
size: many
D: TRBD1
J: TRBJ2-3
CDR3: CASSPGTGGRDTQYF
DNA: TGTGCCAGCTCACCAGGGACAGGGGGCCGAGATACGCAGTATTTT

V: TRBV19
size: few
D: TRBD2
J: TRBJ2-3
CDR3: CASSIWASGSPHTQYF
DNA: TGTGCCAGTAGTATATGGGCTAGCGGATCCCCACATACGCAGTATTTT

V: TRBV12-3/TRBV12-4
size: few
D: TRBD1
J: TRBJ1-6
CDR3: CASSFLGQGRSPLHF
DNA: TGTGCCAGCAGTTTCCTCGGACAGGGGCGTTCACCCCTCCACTTT

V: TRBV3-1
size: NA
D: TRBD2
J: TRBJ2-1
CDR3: CASSQGGGEASVYNEQFF
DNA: TGTGCCAGCAGCCAAGGGGGGGGTGAGGCTAGCGTCTACAATGAGCAGTTCTTC

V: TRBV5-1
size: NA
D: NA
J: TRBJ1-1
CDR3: CASSPSARGTEAFF
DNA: TGCGCCAGCAGCCCCTCGGCGCGAGGGACTGAAGCTTTCTTT

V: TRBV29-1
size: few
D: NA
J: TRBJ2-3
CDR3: CSVVGLTSSSTDTQYF
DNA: TGCAGCGTTGTAGGCCTCACAAGCTCTAGCACAGATACGCAGTATTTT

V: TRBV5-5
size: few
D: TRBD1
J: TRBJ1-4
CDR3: CASSVSGTANEKLFF
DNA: TGTGCCAGCAGCGTATCCGGGACAGCAAATGAAAAACTGTTTTTT

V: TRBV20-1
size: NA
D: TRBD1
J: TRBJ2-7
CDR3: CSASDRTGWSYEQYF
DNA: TGCAGTGCTAGCGATAGGACAGGGTGGTCCTACGAGCAGTACTTC

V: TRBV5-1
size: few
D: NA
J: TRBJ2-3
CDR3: CASSPGGGPDTQYF
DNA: TGCGCCAGCAGCCCGGGTGGAGGGCCAGATACGCAGTATTTT

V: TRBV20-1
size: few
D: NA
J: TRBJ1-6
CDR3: CSATASSYNSPLHF
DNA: TGCAGTGCAACCGCTAGCTCCTATAATTCACCCCTCCACTTT

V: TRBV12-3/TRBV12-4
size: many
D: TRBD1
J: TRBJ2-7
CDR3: CASSFGRQGVYEQYF
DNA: TGTGCCAGCAGTTTCGGTCGACAGGGGGTTTACGAGCAGTACTTC

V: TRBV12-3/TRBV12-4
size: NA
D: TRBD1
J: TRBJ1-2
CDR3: CASSLAQGQDNYGYTF
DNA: TGTGCCAGCAGTTTAGCCCAGGGACAGGATAACTATGGCTACACCTTC

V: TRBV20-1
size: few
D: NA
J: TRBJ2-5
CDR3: CSAETGTGGTQYF
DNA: TGCAGTGCCGAAACCGGCACAGGTGGGACCCAGTACTTC

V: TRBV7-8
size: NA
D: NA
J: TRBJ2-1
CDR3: CASSLLTSLITEQFF
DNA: TGTGCCAGCAGCTTATTGACTAGTCTTATCACTGAGCAGTTCTTC

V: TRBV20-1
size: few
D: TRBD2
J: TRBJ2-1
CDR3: CSADWTSGRPNEQFF
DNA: TGCAGTGCGGATTGGACTAGCGGGAGGCCCAATGAGCAGTTCTTC

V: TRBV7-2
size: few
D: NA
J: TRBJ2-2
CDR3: CASSFSLKELFF
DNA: TGTGCCAGCAGCTTCTCTCTGAAAGAGCTGTTTTTT

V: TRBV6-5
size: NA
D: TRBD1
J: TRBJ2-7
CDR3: CASRLGQGTYEQYF
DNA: TGTGCCAGCAGATTAGGACAGGGAACCTACGAGCAGTACTTC

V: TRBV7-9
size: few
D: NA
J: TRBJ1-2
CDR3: CASSLEPGPIYGYTF
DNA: TGTGCCAGCAGCTTAGAGCCAGGGCCGATCTATGGCTACACCTTC

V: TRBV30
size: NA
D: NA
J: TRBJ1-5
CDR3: CAWSGTNSNQPQHF
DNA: TGTGCCTGGAGCGGGACAAATAGCAATCAGCCCCAGCATTTT

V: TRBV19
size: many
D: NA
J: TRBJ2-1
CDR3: CASNLGGYNEQFF
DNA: TGTGCCAGTAACCTAGGGGGATACAATGAGCAGTTCTTC

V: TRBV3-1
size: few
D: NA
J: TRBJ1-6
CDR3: CASSQDPQGSYNSPLHF
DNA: TGTGCCAGCAGCCAGGACCCACAGGGCTCCTATAATTCACCCCTCCACTTT

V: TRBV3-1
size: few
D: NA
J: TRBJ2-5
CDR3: CASSQEVAPQETQYF
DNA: TGTGCCAGCAGCCAAGAAGTAGCGCCCCAAGAGACCCAGTACTTC

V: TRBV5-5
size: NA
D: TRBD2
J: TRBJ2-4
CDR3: CASSPGGPAQHKNIQYF
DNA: TGTGCCAGCAGCCCGGGGGGACCCGCGCAGCACAAAAACATTCAGTACTTC

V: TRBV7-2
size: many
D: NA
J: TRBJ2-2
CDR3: CASSSRHTGELFF
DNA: TGTGCCAGCAGCTCTCGGCACACCGGGGAGCTGTTTTTT

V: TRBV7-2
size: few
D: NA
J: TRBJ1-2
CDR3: CASSQGTGAVGYTF
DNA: TGTGCCAGCAGCCAAGGGACGGGCGCTGTGGGCTACACCTTC

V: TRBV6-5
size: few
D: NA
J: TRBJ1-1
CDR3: CASSYSGALSTEAFF
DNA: TGTGCCAGCAGTTATTCGGGGGCCCTATCCACTGAAGCTTTCTTT